This TCR beta chain was sequenced for a study of T cell responses to AZD1222 COVID-19 vaccine. Only in-frame clones appear in the TCRdb table, and some are missing; sequencing was by immunoSEQ multiplex PCR. The data contain some 99,000 clones, around 87% of them seen just once; the ten biggest clones take up roughly 4.4%. Worth noting for this clone: The target antigen is unknown.

Germline V gene lookup returns CDR1 SGHTA and CDR2 FQGNSA. The V segment lost 5 bases and the J segment 4 bases; nucleotides outside the gene matches: 14. The CDR3 consists of 18 residues. Study-level findings and limits: Distributed over spike, vaccine-associated CD4 TCRs predominated at 160-218 and 743-854. Spike-specific TCR breadth and depth both grew after two AZD1222 doses. All repertoire sampling was performed exclusively after the peak T cell response.

The sample consisted of peripheral blood, taken 28 days after the second AZD1222 dose. This TCR derives from an adult who received the AZD1222 COVID-19 vaccine. V usage is TRBV7-2 and J usage is TRBJ1-2, with TRBD1 identical over 12 bases. CDR3 DNA sequence: TGTGCCAGCAGCAAAGCCGGGACAGGGGGCTCCCTGACCTATGGCTACACCTTC. Residues: CASSKAGTGGSLTYGYTF.